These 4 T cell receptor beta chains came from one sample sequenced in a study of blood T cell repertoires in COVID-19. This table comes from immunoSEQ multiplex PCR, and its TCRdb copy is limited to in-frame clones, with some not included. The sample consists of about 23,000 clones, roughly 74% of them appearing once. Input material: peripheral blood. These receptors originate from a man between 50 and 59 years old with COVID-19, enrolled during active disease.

The CDR3 DNA sequence: TGTGCCAGCAGTATTGGGACACGCTATGGCTACACCTTC. Residues: CASSIGTRYGYTF. This chain joins TRBV28 and TRBJ1-2, with a weak D call TRBD1 (6 bases). The CDR3 has 13 amino acids. The germline V and J ends were trimmed by 5 bases and 4 bases, with 11 bases remaining between them. Germline CDR1 MDHEN, CDR2 SYDVKM.

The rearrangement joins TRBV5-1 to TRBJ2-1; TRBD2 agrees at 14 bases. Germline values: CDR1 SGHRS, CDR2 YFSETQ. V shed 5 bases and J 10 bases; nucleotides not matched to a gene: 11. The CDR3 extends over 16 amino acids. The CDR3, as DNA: TGCGCCAGCAGGGGTACCGGGACTAGCGGGAGTGGAGAGCAGTTCTTC. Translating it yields CASRGTGTSGSGEQFF.

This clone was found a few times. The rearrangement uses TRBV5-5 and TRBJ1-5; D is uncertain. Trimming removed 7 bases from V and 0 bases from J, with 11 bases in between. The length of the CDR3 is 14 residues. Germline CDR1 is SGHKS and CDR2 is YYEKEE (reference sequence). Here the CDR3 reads CASAEFDSNQPQHF. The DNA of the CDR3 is TGTGCCAGCGCGGAATTCGATAGCAATCAGCCCCAGCATTTT.

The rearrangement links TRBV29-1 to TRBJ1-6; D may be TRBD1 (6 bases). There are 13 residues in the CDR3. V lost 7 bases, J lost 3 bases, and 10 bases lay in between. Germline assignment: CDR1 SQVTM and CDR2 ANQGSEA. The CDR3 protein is CSARQDYNSPLHF. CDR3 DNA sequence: TGCAGCGCACGACAGGACTATAATTCACCCCTCCACTTT. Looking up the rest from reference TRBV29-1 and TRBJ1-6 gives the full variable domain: SAVISQKPSRDICQRGTSLTIQCQVDSQVTMMFWYRQQPGQSLTLIATANQGSEATYESGFVIDKFPISRPNLTFSTLTVSNMSPEDSSIYLCSARQDYNSPLHFGNGTRLTVT.